These 30 T cell receptor beta chains were all obtained from the same sample, sequenced in a study of shared clonotypes between healthy human individuals. Produced via immunoSEQ multiplex PCR; TCRdb's table is partial and in-frame only. The sample consists of 640,000 or so clones, about two thirds of them appearing once. Sample: memory CD4+ T cells sorted from blood. Subset defined: CD45RA-negative fraction. The receptors originated from a woman in her twenties or thirties in good health.

This clone was counted ten times or more. This rearrangement joins TRBV2 to TRBJ2-5; the match to TRBD2 covers 7 bases. The germline CDR1 and CDR2 sequences are SNHLY and FYNNEI. The V and J ends lost 5 bases and 8 bases, in that order; junction bases with no gene match: 8. The CDR3 extends over 13 amino acids. The CDR3 here is CASSSGLVVTQYF. DNA for the CDR3: TGTGCCAGCAGTTCCGGACTAGTTGTTACCCAGTACTTC.

The chain links TRBV5-1 to TRBJ1-3, with a weak D call TRBD1 (5 bases). CDR1 is SGHRS and CDR2 is YFSETQ in the germline V gene. There are 16 residues in the CDR3. V lost 3 bases, J lost 0 bases, and 13 bases lay in between. CDR3 protein: CASSSGGVSSGNTIYF. CDR3 bases: TGCGCCAGCAGCTCCGGGGGGGTGAGCTCTGGAAACACCATATATTTT. Using reference TRBV5-1 and TRBJ1-3 for the parts outside the CDR3, the full variable domain is KAGVTQTPRYLIKTRGQQVTLSCSPISGHRSVSWYQQTPGQGLQFLFEYFSETQRNKGNFPGRFSGRQFSNSRSEMNVSTLELGDSALYLCASSSGGVSSGNTIYFGEGSWLTVV.

The chain couples TRBV10-1 to TRBJ1-1; a weak D match, TRBD1 (6 bases). Trimming pared 5 bases from V and 5 bases from J, leaving 9 bases between. This CDR3 is built from 12 residues. Germline V gene sequence: CDR1 WNHNN, CDR2 SYGVQD (reference sequence). The CDR3 nucleotides read TGCGCCAGCAGTAGGGGGGGGACTGAAGCTTTCTTT. It translates to CASSRGGTEAFF.

The rearrangement uses TRBV14 and TRBJ1-2; no definite D call. CDR3 size: 13 residues. Trimming left V 4 bases short and J 7 bases short, with 13 bases between. The germline V gene encodes CDR1 SGHDN and CDR2 FVKESK. The CDR3 loop reads CASSRTWISGYTF. The CDR3 nucleotides read TGTGCCAGCAGCCGGACCTGGATTAGTGGCTACACCTTC. The full variable domain, in which reference TRBV14 and TRBJ1-2 provide the parts outside the CDR3, is EAGVTQFPSHSVIEKGQTVTLRCDPISGHDNLYWYRRVMGKEIKFLLHFVKESKQDESGMPNNRFLAERTGGTYSTLKVQPAELEDSGVYFCASSRTWISGYTFGSGTRLTVV.

This clone was counted a single time. The genes are TRBV2 and TRBJ2-7; D uncertain. The CDR3 spans 13 residues. V was shortened by 6 bases and J by 7 bases, with 16 bases between the two germline ends. Per germline, CDR1 SNHLY and CDR2 FYNNEI. The DNA of the CDR3 is TGTGCCAGCAGGCAAATCCCCAGTGAAGAGCAGTACTTC. It is translated as CASRQIPSEEQYF.

The gene calls are TRBV30 and TRBJ2-3, with D maybe TRBD2 (5 bases). CDR3 size: 12 residues. V lost 7 bases and J lost 4, with 12 bases in between. Germline-derived CDR1 and CDR2 are GTSNPN and SVGIG (reference sequence). CDR3 bases: TGTGCCTTACTCCGCGGGCCAGATACGCAGTATTTT. It is translated as CALLRGPDTQYF.

This chain connects TRBV2 to TRBJ2-2; 7 bases align to TRBD2. V lost 4 bases to trimming and J lost 0 bases; unmatched junction nucleotides: 2. The CDR3 has 15 residues. Looked up from germline, CDR1 is SNHLY and CDR2 is FYNNEI. The CDR3 coding sequence is TGTGCCAGCAGTGGGGACTATCCGAACACCGGGGAGCTGTTTTTT. It translates to CASSGDYPNTGELFF.

This chain uses TRBV5-4 with TRBJ1-2; D is unclear. Trimming cost V 5 bases and J 0 bases, with 14 bases left between them. Germline lookup yields CDR1 SGHNT and CDR2 YYREEE (reference sequence). The CDR3 sequence is 15 residues long. The CDR3 DNA is TGTGCCAGCAGGCTCAGGCAGGCGTCTAACTATGGCTACACCTTC. Its protein product is CASRLRQASNYGYTF.

This rearrangement joins TRBV5-6 to TRBJ2-7, with D hard to call. The CDR3 is 14 residues long. Germline CDR1 and CDR2: SGHDT and YYEEEE. V lost 6 bases and J 3 bases, leaving 16 bases between the germline ends. The DNA for the CDR3 is TGTGCCAGCAAGCTTGTACCGGGTGACTACGAGCAGTACTTC. Its translation: CASKLVPGDYEQYF.

The chain recombines TRBV18 with TRBJ2-5; D remains unclear. CDR3 length: 14 residues. Deletions cut 2 bases from V and 1 base from J, with 8 bases between. Per the germline V gene, CDR1 is KGHSH and CDR2 is LQKENI. The CDR3 nucleotides read TGTGCCAGCTCACCAACTCGGAGCCAAGAGACCCAGTACTTC. Its protein product is CASSPTRSQETQYF.

The V call is TRBV18, the J call TRBJ1-2; maybe TRBD1 (6 bases). Between the trimmed V and J ends, which lost 3 bases and 1 base, there was a span of 15 bases. Germline CDR1 is KGHSH and CDR2 is LQKENI. There are 16 residues in the CDR3. Written as DNA, the CDR3 is TGTGCCAGCTCACCGGGGGGCCGGAACGTTAACTATGGCTACACCTTC. It translates to CASSPGGRNVNYGYTF.

Points on this clone: Other nucleotide sequences in the sample specify the same CDR3. The chain has TRBV5-1 and TRBJ2-5; 8 bases align to TRBD1. CDR3 size: 13 residues. The germline gives CDR1 SGHRS, CDR2 YFSETQ. After removal of 3 bases from V and 5 bases from J, the junction contained 3 bases not matched to a gene. The CDR3: CASSYGQGETQYF. The CDR3 nucleotides are TGCGCCAGCAGCTATGGACAGGGTGAGACCCAGTACTTC.

The table lists this clone with a count of one. V is TRBV2 and J is TRBJ2-5, with a possible D match to TRBD1 (6 bases). The CDR3 has 13 residues. Germline-derived CDR1 and CDR2 are SNHLY and FYNNEI. The V gene lost 7 bases and the J gene lost 5 bases, with 14 bases spanning the gap. The CDR3 reads CASMKGVGETQYF. CDR3 coding DNA: TGTGCCAGCATGAAGGGGGTGGGGGAGACCCAGTACTTC.

This clone was recorded only once. The chain uses TRBV7-8 and TRBJ1-1, with D possibly TRBD1 on 5 matching bases. Looked up from germline, CDR1 is SGHVS and CDR2 is FQNEAQ. Trimming shortened V by 5 bases and J by 4 bases, and 14 bases separated the two germline ends. CDR3 length: 14 amino acids. The CDR3 is CASSKGRGVTEAFF. CDR3 DNA: TGTGCCAGCAGCAAAGGACGGGGGGTCACTGAAGCTTTCTTT. The complete variable domain, with remaining parts taken from reference TRBV7-8 and TRBJ1-1, reads GAGVSQSPRYKVAKRGQDVALRCDPISGHVSLFWYQQALGQGPEFLTYFQNEAQLDKSGLPSDRFFAERPEGSVSTLKIQRTQQEDSAVYLCASSKGRGVTEAFFGQGTRLTVV.

Only a few counts were recorded for this clone. V is TRBV9 and J is TRBJ2-1, with D perhaps given as TRBD1 or TRBD2 (6 bases each). Germline-derived CDR1 and CDR2 are SGDLS and YYNGEE. The V and J ends lost 0 bases and 1 base respectively, with 11 bases between them. The CDR3 is 16 amino acids. The CDR3 DNA reads TGTGCCAGCAGCGTAGTAGGGGGGACTTCCTACAATGAGCAGTTCTTC. Amino acids: CASSVVGGTSYNEQFF.

The CDR3 here is CASSVGGSGGNTIYF. The CDR3 region has the DNA TGTGCCAGCAGTGTTGGGGGGTCTGGAGGAAACACCATATATTTT. V and J are TRBV2 and TRBJ1-3; possibly TRBD1 for D (5 bases). There are 15 residues in the CDR3. Germline V gene lookup returns CDR1 SNHLY and CDR2 FYNNEI. Trimming took 4 bases from V and 4 from J, leaving 14 bases between them.

The chain recombines TRBV11-2 with TRBJ2-5; 9 bases match TRBD1. Germline CDR1 is SGHAT and CDR2 is FQNNGV. V lost 4 bases to trimming and J lost 2 bases; unmatched junction nucleotides: 2. The length of the CDR3 is 14 residues. The CDR3, as DNA: TGTGCCAGCAGCTACGGACAGGGGCAAGAGACCCAGTACTTC. Its translation: CASSYGQGQETQYF.

V is TRBV28 and J is TRBJ2-3; 13 positions agree with TRBD2. Germline loops: CDR1 MDHEN, CDR2 SYDVKM. The CDR3 spans 11 residues. The CDR3 spells CGTSGRDTQYF. As DNA, the CDR3 is TGTGGGACTAGCGGGAGAGATACGCAGTATTTT.

The chain employs TRBV4-2 and TRBJ2-2; D perhaps matches TRBD2 (6 bases). Trimming pared 4 bases from V and 5 bases from J, leaving 14 bases between. The CDR3 sequence is 15 residues long. Per germline, CDR1 LGHNA and CDR2 YNFKEQ. CDR3 DNA sequence: TGTGCCAGCAGCCGGGACTCGAAGAATACCGGGGAGCTGTTTTTT. Its translation is CASSRDSKNTGELFF.

This clone came up once. A much larger clone sits a single nucleotide away, making a read error possible. The CDR3 region has the DNA TGTGCCAGCAGTGAGAACAATGAGCAGTTCTTC. Amino acid sequence: CASSENNEQFF. This sequence joins TRBV2 and TRBJ2-1, with D unclear. Trimming removed 3 bases from V and 5 bases from J, with 2 bases in between. The CDR3 loop spans 11 amino acids. Germline CDR1 is SNHLY and CDR2 is FYNNEI. Drawing the rest from reference TRBV2 and TRBJ2-1, the complete variable domain is EPEVTQTPSHQVTQMGQEVILRCVPISNHLYFYWYRQILGQKVEFLVSFYNNEISEKSEIFDDQFSVERPDGSNFTLKIRSTKLEDSAMYFCASSENNEQFFGPGTRLTVL.

This clone was observed a single time. The CDR3 bases are TGTGCCAGCAGCCCGTGGAGACCCAACGCCCGGGAGACCCAGTACTTC. As protein: CASSPWRPNARETQYF. The chain employs TRBV7-9 and TRBJ2-5; D is unclear. This CDR3 comprises 16 residues. Germline CDR1 reads SEHNR; CDR2 reads FQNEAQ (reference sequence). Trimming stripped 5 bases from V and 5 bases from J, with 21 bases between.

The CDR3 loop reads CASSPDRLAGVSYEQYF. CDR3 nucleotides: TGTGCCAGCAGCCCCGACCGACTAGCGGGAGTTTCCTACGAGCAGTACTTC. V usage is TRBV5-4 and J usage is TRBJ2-7; 12 bases line up with TRBD2. V was pared by 4 bases and J by 1 base, with 9 bases of the junction left unmatched. In germline, CDR1 is SGHNT, CDR2 YYREEE (reference sequence). The CDR3 sequence is 17 residues long. Together with reference TRBV5-4 and TRBJ2-7, the CDR3 gives the full variable domain: ETGVTQSPTHLIKTRGQQVTLRCSSQSGHNTVSWYQQALGQGPQFIFQYYREEENGRGNFPPRFSGLQFPNYSSELNVNALELDDSALYLCASSPDRLAGVSYEQYFGPGTRLTVT.

This clone has only a few counts. This sequence joins TRBV28 and TRBJ2-3, with D unclear. CDR1 MDHEN and CDR2 SYDVKM come from the germline V gene. This CDR3 has 13 residues. V lost 7 bases to trimming and J lost 0 bases, with 8 bases between them. CDR3 in DNA: TGTGCCAGCACCCCTCCTAGCACAGATACGCAGTATTTT. The encoded protein is CASTPPSTDTQYF.

In its sample, this clone was seen once. The V and J genes are TRBV18 and TRBJ1-4; D remains unclear. V dropped 0 bases and J dropped 7 bases, with 12 bases sitting between them. Looked up from germline, CDR1 is KGHSH and CDR2 is LQKENI. The CDR3 loop spans 15 amino acids. CDR3 in amino acids: CASSPPSAIGEKLFF. CDR3 sequence (DNA): TGTGCCAGCTCACCACCATCAGCGATCGGTGAAAAACTGTTTTTT.

This chain links TRBV5-1 with TRBJ2-3, with 7 positions matching TRBD1. Looked up from germline, CDR1 is SGHRS and CDR2 is YFSETQ. The CDR3 extends over 16 amino acids. V shed 4 bases, J shed 0 bases, and the junction held 8 bases outside the gene matches. This CDR3 is CASSTGTETSTDTQYF. CDR3 nucleotide sequence: TGCGCCAGCAGCACCGGGACAGAGACTAGCACAGATACGCAGTATTTT.

The chain is built from TRBV10-2 and TRBJ2-3; possible D gene TRBD2, 6 bases. There are 17 residues in the CDR3. CDR1 and CDR2 (germline): WSHSY, SAAADI. Trimming cost V 6 bases and J 6 bases, with 25 bases left between them. The chain's CDR3 is CASSGAWGLTVTDTQYF. CDR3 nucleotide sequence: TGCGCCAGCAGCGGGGCGTGGGGACTTACAGTGACGGATACGCAGTATTTT.

The CDR3 nucleotides are TGCGCCAGCAGCCAAGCCTCGGGACAGGGGAACACCATATATTTT. Its translation is CASSQASGQGNTIYF. The rearrangement uses TRBV4-1 and TRBJ1-3, with 10 bases fitting TRBD1. The germline gives CDR1 MGHRA, CDR2 YSYEKL. The CDR3 totals 15 residues. V gave up 1 base and J gave up 7 bases; unmatched junction bases: 4.

This clone appeared once. This rearrangement joins TRBV6-1 to TRBJ1-3; D is perhaps TRBD1 (6 bases). The CDR3 length is 15 residues. Germline V lookup: CDR1 MNHNS, CDR2 SASEGT. V lost 7 bases, J lost 3 bases, and 16 bases lay in between. CDR3 loop: CASTGGPGGGNTIYF. The CDR3, as DNA: TGTGCCAGCACTGGGGGCCCGGGAGGTGGAAACACCATATATTTT.

The CDR3 coding sequence is TGTGCCAGCAGCCGTGGGACTAGCACAGATACGCAGTATTTT. Translated: CASSRGTSTDTQYF. V is TRBV5-4 and J is TRBJ2-3, with D possibly being TRBD2 (6 bases). Per germline, CDR1 SGHNT and CDR2 YYREEE (reference sequence). V dropped 4 bases and J dropped 0 bases, with 9 bases sitting between them. The CDR3 sequence is 14 residues long.

This clone was picked up a small number of times. This sample also contains other DNA sequences that code for the same CDR3. The chain employs TRBV4-1 and TRBJ1-5; weak D call: TRBD1 (5 bases). The CDR3 sequence is 14 residues long. Trimming cost V 0 bases and J 7 bases, with 10 bases left between them. Germline CDR1 reads MGHRA; CDR2 reads YSYEKL. In DNA, the CDR3 is TGCGCCAGCAGCCAAGATGAGGGGAACCAGCCCCAGCATTTT. Translation: CASSQDEGNQPQHF.